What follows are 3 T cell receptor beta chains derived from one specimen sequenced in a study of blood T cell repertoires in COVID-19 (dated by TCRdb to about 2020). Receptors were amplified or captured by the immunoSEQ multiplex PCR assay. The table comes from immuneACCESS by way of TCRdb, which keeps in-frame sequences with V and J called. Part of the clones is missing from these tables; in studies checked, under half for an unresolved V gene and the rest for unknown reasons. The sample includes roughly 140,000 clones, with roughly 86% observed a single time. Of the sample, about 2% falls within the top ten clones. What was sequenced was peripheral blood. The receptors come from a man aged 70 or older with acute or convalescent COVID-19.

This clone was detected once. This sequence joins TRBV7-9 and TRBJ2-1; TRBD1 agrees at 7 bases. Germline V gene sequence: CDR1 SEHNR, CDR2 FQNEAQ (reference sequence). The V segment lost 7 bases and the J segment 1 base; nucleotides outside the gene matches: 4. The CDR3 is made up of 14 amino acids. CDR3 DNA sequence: TGTGCCAGCACCCCGGGACAGTCCTACAATGAGCAGTTCTTC. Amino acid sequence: CASTPGQSYNEQFF.

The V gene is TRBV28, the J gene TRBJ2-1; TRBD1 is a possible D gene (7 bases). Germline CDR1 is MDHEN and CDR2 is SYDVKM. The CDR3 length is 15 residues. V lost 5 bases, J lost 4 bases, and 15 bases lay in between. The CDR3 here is CASSPGGLAYNEQFF. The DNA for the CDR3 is TGTGCCAGCAGTCCAGGGGGGCTAGCATACAATGAGCAGTTCTTC.

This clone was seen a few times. The CDR3 DNA reads as TGTGCCAGCAGCAGGACAGGAGATAGCAATCAGCCCCAGCATTTT. This encodes CASSRTGDSNQPQHF. The chain has TRBV28 and TRBJ1-5, with 7 bases fitting TRBD1. Germline CDR1 and CDR2: MDHEN and SYDVKM. The CDR3 is made up of 15 amino acids. V lost 6 bases to trimming and J lost 0 bases; unmatched junction nucleotides: 5.